This TCR beta chain was found in a study of technical replicates of blood from a few donors. Repertoires were generated with immunoSEQ multiplex PCR, while TCRdb's copy carries only in-frame clones and drops some. The sample has just over 80,000 clones, approximately 94% seen once. The receptor comes from a human donor in good health. Sequencing used T cells isolated from PBMCs.

As DNA, the CDR3 is TGCAGCGTTGACCGACAGGGGAACACCGGGGAGCTGTTTTTT. Its translation is CSVDRQGNTGELFF. The V gene is TRBV29-1, the J gene TRBJ2-2; TRBD1 agrees at 7 bases. The CDR3 has 14 residues. The V gene end was trimmed by 3 bases and the J gene end by 1 base; junction bases not matched to a gene: 2. Germline assignment: CDR1 SQVTM and CDR2 ANQGSEA.